This T cell receptor (beta chain) was found in a study of T cells in narcolepsy. Study-level background: Patients with NT1 or NT2 and healthy control donors were enrolled. Study-level points and caveats: Blood of same and different patients, but not healthy controls, reportedly held recurring autoreactive clonotypes. HCRT-specific and TRIB2-specific autoreactive clonotypes appeared among same-patient CSF and blood CD4+ clonotypes. No autoreactive T cell clone sequences appeared in some memory CD4+ repertoires.

The CDR3 extends over 15 amino acids. Germline V gene data show CDR1 as MNHNS and CDR2 as SASEGT. V lost 5 bases to trimming and J lost 3 bases; unmatched junction nucleotides: 6. The protocol was immunoSEQ multiplex PCR, while the TCRdb copy is restricted to in-frame clones and leaves out a portion. The table includes some 34,000 clones, approximately 77% detected once. A remark on this clone: Its antigen is currently unknown.

The receptor's source is a human donor in good health. Input material: memory (CD45RA-) CD4+ T cells from blood. The chain joins TRBV6-1 to TRBJ2-2; TRBD1 agrees at 7 bases. The CDR3 sequence: CASSTQGVDTGELFF. DNA of the CDR3: TGTGCCAGCAGTACCCAGGGGGTCGACACCGGGGAGCTGTTTTTT.